Described below is a single T cell receptor beta chain sequence and its context. Germline CDR1 is SQVTM and CDR2 is ANQGSEA. Trimming pared 7 bases from V and 7 bases from J, leaving 13 bases between. The length of the CDR3 is 11 residues. This specimen comes from a study of T cells in Graves' hyperthyroidism and ophthalmopathy. Amplified TCR beta CDR3 regions derived from RNA transcripts. The HTBI set primed first-round TCR CDR3 RT-PCR. TCRdb independently ran MiXCR on the multiplex PCR reads; one entry per CDR3 protein. Of 400,000 to 550,000 distinct CDR3 sequences listed, under 15% are singletons. The chain uses TRBV29-1 and TRBJ1-2; D possibly corresponds to TRBD1 (6 bases). The source is a young woman with Graves' hyperthyroidism. Sequencing was done on a sample of blood. The CDR3: CSAQRGAGYTF. As DNA, the CDR3 is TGCAGCGCCCAAAGGGGGGCTGGCTACACCTTC.